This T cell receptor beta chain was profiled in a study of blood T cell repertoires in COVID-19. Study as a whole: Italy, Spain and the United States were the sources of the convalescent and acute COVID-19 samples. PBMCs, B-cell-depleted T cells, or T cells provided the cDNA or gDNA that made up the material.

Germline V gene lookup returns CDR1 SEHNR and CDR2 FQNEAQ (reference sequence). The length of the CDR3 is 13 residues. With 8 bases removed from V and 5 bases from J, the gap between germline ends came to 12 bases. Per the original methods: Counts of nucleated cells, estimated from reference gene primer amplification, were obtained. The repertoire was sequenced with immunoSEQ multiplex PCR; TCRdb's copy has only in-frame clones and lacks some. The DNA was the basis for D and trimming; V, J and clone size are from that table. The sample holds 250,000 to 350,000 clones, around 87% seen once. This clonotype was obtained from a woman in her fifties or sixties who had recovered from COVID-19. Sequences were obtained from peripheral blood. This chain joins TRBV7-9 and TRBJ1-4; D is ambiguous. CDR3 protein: CASRLTKNEKLFF. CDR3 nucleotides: TGTGCCAGCCGACTGACGAAAAATGAAAAACTGTTTTTT.